This is a list of T cell receptor beta chains from one sample in a study of beta chain features in type 1 diabetes. Data came from immunoSEQ multiplex PCR; TCRdb stores just in-frame clones and leaves some out. In the table there are hundreds of thousands of clones, roughly 15% of which are singletons. The sample was naive CD4+ T cells from blood. Every receptor here comes from a young woman in good health. The CDR3 runs from the conserved cysteine through the conserved F or W. A D gene is named only where the DNA matches it firmly. Not every row has a clone size; where given, it reads once, few, many or a size class.

J,V,D,size,length,CDR3,DNA
TRBJ2-1,TRBV7-2,.,few,14,CASKPGGPTYEQFF,TGTGCCAGCAAACCAGGCGGGCCTACCTATGAGCAGTTCTTC
TRBJ1-2,TRBV20-1,.,few,10,CSAKLYGYTF,TGCAGTGCTAAACTGTATGGCTACACCTTC
TRBJ2-7,TRBV2,.,.,14,CASSARDSSYEQYF,TGTGCCAGCAGTGCTCGCGACAGCTCCTACGAGCAGTACTTC
TRBJ2-2,TRBV21-1,.,few,16,CASSKVPADNTGELFF,TGTGCCAGCAGCAAAGTTCCAGCGGATAACACCGGGGAGCTGTTTTTT
TRBJ1-2,TRBV6-5,.,.,15,CATSPDSLVDYGYTF,TGTGCCACCTCCCCAGACAGTCTCGTCGACTATGGCTACACCTTC
TRBJ2-7,TRBV6-4,TRBD1,few,13,CATYGQGLHEQYF,TGTGCCACCTACGGACAGGGGTTACACGAGCAGTACTTC
TRBJ1-2,TRBV7-9,.,.,13,CASSYGQIRGYTF,TGTGCCAGCAGCTATGGACAGATCCGCGGCTACACCTTC
TRBJ2-3,TRBV7-2,TRBD1,few,16,CASSLGADRVTDTQYF,TGTGCCAGCAGCTTAGGGGCAGACAGGGTGACAGATACGCAGTATTTT
TRBJ2-1,TRBV7-3,TRBD1,few,15,CASSPGTGHYNEQFF,TGTGCCAGCAGCCCCGGGACAGGGCACTACAATGAGCAGTTCTTC
TRBJ2-3,TRBV7-2,.,.,13,CASSFVLTDTQYF,TGTGCCAGCAGCTTCGTTTTGACAGATACGCAGTATTTT
TRBJ1-1,TRBV7-2,.,.,13,CASSQISNTEAFF,TGTGCCAGCAGCCAAATATCGAACACTGAAGCTTTCTTT
TRBJ2-5,TRBV7-2,.,.,12,CASSFGEETQYF,TGTGCCAGCAGCTTCGGCGAAGAGACCCAGTACTTC
TRBJ2-5,TRBV10-3,.,.,14,CAISEDRDRGDQYF,TGTGCCATCAGTGAGGACAGGGATCGGGGGGACCAGTACTTC
TRBJ2-4,TRBV15,.,few,15,CATSRWSGMGNIQYF,TGTGCCACCAGCAGGTGGTCAGGGATGGGAAACATTCAGTACTTC
TRBJ2-3,TRBV7-3,.,few,14,CASSLATRTDTQYF,TGTGCCAGCAGCTTAGCGACACGCACAGATACGCAGTATTTT
TRBJ2-7,TRBV5-1,TRBD2,.,15,CASASQTSGSSEQYF,TGCGCCAGCGCGAGCCAGACTAGCGGGAGTTCCGAGCAATACTTC
TRBJ2-4,TRBV7-2,.,.,16,CASSLRGLFTKNIQYF,TGTGCCAGCAGCTTAAGGGGCTTATTCACCAAAAACATTCAGTACTTC
TRBJ2-6,TRBV27,.,.,14,CASRPFSGANVLTF,TGTGCCAGCAGGCCGTTCTCTGGGGCCAACGTCCTGACTTTC
TRBJ1-2,TRBV5-1,TRBD1,.,16,CASSLVSMGQGGGYTF,TGCGCCAGCAGCTTGGTTTCGATGGGACAGGGGGGTGGCTACACCTTC
TRBJ2-2,TRBV18,.,.,17,CASSPQGGVLNTGELFF,TGTGCCAGCTCACCACAGGGCGGGGTGCTGAACACCGGGGAGCTGTTTTTT
TRBJ2-1,TRBV7-3,.,.,15,CASSLTRHSYNEQFF,TGTGCCAGCAGCTTAACGAGGCACTCCTACAATGAGCAGTTCTTC
TRBJ2-1,TRBV7-2,.,few,16,CASSFGGSFRNNEQFF,TGTGCCAGCAGCTTTGGGGGGAGCTTCCGAAACAATGAGCAGTTCTTC
TRBJ2-7,TRBV7-9,TRBD1,.,14,CASSAGQGLHEQYF,TGTGCCAGCAGCGCCGGACAGGGGTTGCACGAGCAGTACTTC
TRBJ2-2,TRBV5-4,TRBD2,few,16,CASSLGTSGSVGELFF,TGTGCCAGCAGCTTGGGGACTAGCGGGAGTGTTGGGGAGCTGTTTTTT
TRBJ2-5,TRBV5-4,.,.,15,CASSLMPAGQETQYF,TGTGCCAGCAGCTTGATGCCAGCCGGCCAAGAGACCCAGTACTTC
TRBJ2-3,TRBV4-3,TRBD2,few,14,CASSWTSETDTQYF,TGCGCCAGCAGCTGGACTAGCGAAACAGATACGCAGTATTTT
TRBJ2-1,TRBV6-1,.,few,15,CASSGWADSYNEQFF,TGTGCCAGCAGTGGATGGGCGGACTCCTACAATGAGCAGTTCTTC
TRBJ2-7,TRBV6-5,.,.,15,CASRPGRLLSYEQYF,TGTGCCAGCAGGCCGGGACGGCTCCTCTCCTACGAGCAGTACTTC
TRBJ2-1,TRBV28,TRBD2,.,18,CASSGDRVRTSGRLEQFF,TGTGCCAGCAGTGGGGACAGGGTGAGGACTAGCGGGAGGCTTGAGCAGTTCTTC
TRBJ1-5,TRBV7-9,.,.,12,CASGGRGQPQHF,TGTGCCAGCGGGGGGCGAGGTCAGCCCCAGCATTTT
TRBJ2-7,TRBV6-1,.,.,11,CASSEGYEQYF,TGTGCCAGCAGTGAAGGTTACGAGCAGTACTTC
TRBJ2-6,TRBV28,.,few,16,CASSSPALSGANVLTF,TGTGCCAGCAGTTCCCCAGCGCTCTCTGGGGCCAACGTCCTGACTTTC
TRBJ2-5,TRBV15,.,.,13,CATSRGGRETQYF,TGTGCCACCAGCAGAGGAGGCAGGGAGACCCAGTACTTC
TRBJ2-6,TRBV6-1,.,.,17,CASSERTLTSGANVLTF,TGTGCCAGCAGTGAACGGACACTCACTTCTGGGGCCAACGTCCTGACTTTC
TRBJ2-1,TRBV7-2,.,few,12,CASSTSYNEQFF,TGTGCCAGCAGCACCTCCTACAATGAGCAGTTCTTC
TRBJ2-3,TRBV29-1,.,few,14,CSVRGRTVTDTQYF,TGCAGCGTTAGGGGACGGACGGTGACAGATACGCAGTATTTT
TRBJ1-2,TRBV18,TRBD1,few,15,CASSPTGTENYGYTF,TGTGCCAGCTCACCTACCGGGACAGAGAACTATGGCTACACCTTC
TRBJ1-1,TRBV5-6,.,few,12,CASSLATDEAFF,TGTGCCAGCAGCTTGGCTACGGACGAAGCTTTCTTT
TRBJ1-5,TRBV19,.,.,16,CASSTPGQHSNQPQHF,TGTGCCAGTAGTACGCCGGGACAACATAGCAATCAGCCCCAGCATTTT
TRBJ2-4,TRBV9,.,.,14,CASAPGATKNIQYF,TGTGCCAGCGCTCCAGGAGCGACCAAAAACATTCAGTACTTC
TRBJ2-2,TRBV6-1,TRBD2,.,14,CASVGLGDTGELFF,TGTGCCAGCGTAGGACTAGGGGACACCGGGGAGCTGTTTTTT
TRBJ2-1,TRBV27,TRBD1,.,15,CASSPRQGAYNEQFF,TGTGCCAGCAGTCCTCGACAGGGGGCCTACAATGAGCAGTTCTTC
TRBJ2-7,TRBV5-6,.,few,14,CASSLLGPSYEQYF,TGTGCCAGCAGCTTGTTGGGACCGAGCTACGAGCAGTACTTC
TRBJ2-7,TRBV4-3,.,few,15,CASSQDSSTHYEQYF,TGCGCCAGCAGCCAAGACAGTTCAACTCACTACGAGCAGTACTTC
TRBJ2-4,TRBV14,.,many,13,CASSHNYMGIQYF,TGTGCCAGCAGCCATAACTACATGGGCATTCAGTACTTC
TRBJ2-7,TRBV9,TRBD1,.,14,CATPGQVISYEQYF,TGTGCCACTCCCGGACAGGTAATCTCCTACGAGCAGTACTTC
TRBJ2-5,TRBV5-1,TRBD1,few,14,CASSSGQYQETQYF,TGCGCCAGCAGCTCGGGACAGTACCAAGAGACCCAGTACTTC
TRBJ2-7,TRBV11-2,TRBD2,few,13,CASSLSLAERRYF,TGTGCCAGCAGCTTATCCCTAGCGGAGAGGCGGTACTTC
TRBJ2-5,TRBV2,TRBD1,few,15,CASSTRTGPGETQYF,TGTGCCAGCAGTACCCGGACAGGGCCGGGGGAGACCCAGTACTTC
TRBJ2-3,TRBV5-4,.,.,13,CASSSLSTDTQYF,TGTGCCAGCAGCTCTCTTAGCACAGATACGCAGTATTTT
TRBJ2-5,TRBV15,.,few,16,CATSRELVARQETQYF,TGTGCCACCAGCAGAGAGTTAGTAGCGAGACAAGAGACCCAGTACTTC
TRBJ2-3,TRBV9,.,.,13,CASSVGVPDTQYF,TGTGCCAGCAGCGTAGGAGTACCAGATACGCAGTATTTT
TRBJ1-5,TRBV7-8,.,.,13,CASSLVQEQPQHF,TGTGCCAGCAGCTTAGTCCAGGAGCAGCCCCAGCATTTT
TRBJ1-2,TRBV18,.,.,15,CASSPRSDGQRGYTF,TGCGCCAGCTCACCCCGCTCGGACGGCCAGCGTGGCTACACCTTC
TRBJ2-5,TRBV28,TRBD2,few,15,CASSSGGLAKETQYF,TGTGCCAGCAGTTCAGGGGGACTAGCAAAAGAGACCCAGTACTTC